Below, 26 T cell receptor beta chains from the same sample are listed, as sequenced in a study of T cells after yellow fever vaccination. TCRdb redid the calling of the 5' RACE reads with MiXCR, one entry per CDR3 protein. The profile covers some 550,000 distinct CDR3 sequences, with approximately 21% appearing a single time and roughly an eighth taken by the ten largest. The sample consisted of PBMCs, taken 15 days after the yellow fever booster vaccination. The receptors derive from a man between 25 and 39 years old who received the YFV17D yellow fever vaccine.

The rearrangement joins TRBV15 to TRBJ2-1; D possibly matches TRBD1 or TRBD2 (5 bases each). The CDR3 runs to 16 residues. From germline, CDR1 is LNHNV and CDR2 YYDKDF (reference sequence). V lost 0 bases and J 5 bases, leaving 14 bases between the germline ends. The CDR3 region is CATSRDLTVGDNEQFF. DNA of the CDR3: TGTGCCACCAGCAGAGATTTAACTGTGGGGGACAATGAGCAGTTCTTC.

The genes are TRBV3-1 and TRBJ2-1; 11 nucleotides agree with TRBD2. This CDR3 spans 18 amino acids. Germline values: CDR1 LGHDT, CDR2 YNNKEL (reference sequence). V lost 10 bases and J lost 7; bases outside the gene matches: 21. As DNA, the CDR3 is TGTGCCATCTGTCTACCGTTTAGCGGGAGGGCCGTTATGAATGAGCAGTTCTTC. Its protein is CAICLPFSGRAVMNEQFF.

The chain uses TRBV5-5 and TRBJ2-7, with D possibly being TRBD1 or TRBD2 (5 bases each). V dropped 6 bases and J dropped 0 bases, with 13 bases sitting between them. The CDR3 covers 14 residues. Looked up from germline, CDR1 is SGHKS and CDR2 is YYEKEE (reference sequence). This chain's CDR3 is CASTGTASSYEQYF. DNA for the CDR3: TGTGCCAGCACCGGGACCGCGAGCTCCTACGAGCAGTACTTC.

The sample holds a few counts of this clonotype. The V gene is TRBV6-1, the J gene TRBJ2-2; tentatively, D is TRBD1 or TRBD2 (6 bases each). The length of the CDR3 is 14 residues. V lost 10 bases to trimming and J lost 5 bases, with 17 bases between them. The germline V gene encodes CDR1 MNHNS and CDR2 SASEGT. CDR3 region: CATGGGVRTGELFF. CDR3 sequence (DNA): TGTGCCACCGGAGGGGGAGTCCGGACCGGGGAGCTGTTTTTT.

This clonotype has more than one count but fewer than ten. The rearrangement uses TRBV9 and TRBJ2-1; D possibly corresponds to TRBD2 (5 bases). CDR3 length equals 13 residues. Trimming left V 0 bases short and J 4 bases short, with 5 bases between. Germline lookup yields CDR1 SGDLS and CDR2 YYNGEE. CDR3 sequence reads: CASSVGRYNEQFF. The DNA for the CDR3 is TGTGCCAGCAGCGTAGGGAGGTACAATGAGCAGTTCTTC.

The chain employs TRBV9 and TRBJ1-5, with D possibly being TRBD1 (5 bases). The V gene lost 3 bases and the J gene lost 5 bases, with 12 bases spanning the gap. The CDR3 contains 14 residues. Germline V gene sequence: CDR1 SGDLS, CDR2 YYNGEE. In DNA form, the CDR3 reads TGTGCCAGCAGCGGGGGACGAGGTGATCAGCCCCAGCATTTT. This encodes CASSGGRGDQPQHF.

This clonotype turned up a few times. The chain carries TRBV4-3 and TRBJ2-1; 14 bases fit TRBD2. J lost 15 bases, V lost 3 bases, and 7 bases had no gene match. The CDR3 is 14 residues long. Germline V gene sequence: CDR1 LGHNA, CDR2 YSLEER. The CDR3 region has the DNA TGCGCCAGCAGCCAGTCGGGACTAGCGGGAGCAATGTTCTTC. This codes for CASSQSGLAGAMFF.

The chain has TRBV27 and TRBJ2-6; D gene uncertain. The V and J ends lost 4 bases and 0 bases respectively, with 16 bases between them. Germline CDR1 and CDR2: MNHEY and SMNVEV (reference sequence). This CDR3 has 18 residues. CDR3 residues: CASSSPLVRTSGANVLTF. Written as DNA, the CDR3 is TGTGCCAGCAGTTCCCCCCTCGTCAGGACCTCTGGGGCCAACGTCCTGACTTTC.

This sequence joins TRBV5-8 and TRBJ2-2; 9 bases are shared with TRBD2. V shed 1 base and J 7 bases; nucleotides not matched to a gene: 11. The CDR3 spans 17 residues. Germline assignment: CDR1 SGHTS and CDR2 YDEGEE. CDR3 in amino acids: CASSLLAGGPSGGELFF. The CDR3 nucleotides read TGTGCCAGCAGCTTGCTCGCGGGAGGGCCCTCGGGCGGGGAGCTGTTTTTT.

The chain links TRBV5-1 to TRBJ1-2; D uncertain. The CDR3 is 14 residues long. Germline loops: CDR1 SGHRS, CDR2 YFSETQ. V was shortened by 0 bases and J by 8 bases, with 14 bases between the two germline ends. The CDR3 DNA reads as TGCGCCAGCAGCTTGGACAGAAACCACCCGGGCTACACCTTC. This sequence encodes CASSLDRNHPGYTF.

The rearrangement links TRBV29-1 to TRBJ2-3; 7 nucleotides match TRBD2. V shed 4 bases, J shed 0 bases, and the junction held 10 bases outside the gene matches. This CDR3 is built from 16 residues. Germline CDR1 reads SQVTM; CDR2 reads ANQGSEA. The CDR3: CSVASGMRSSTDTQYF. The CDR3 coding sequence is TGCAGCGTTGCCAGCGGGATGCGCTCTAGCACAGATACGCAGTATTTT.

The J gene is TRBJ2-3, the V gene TRBV12-3 or TRBV12-4; 12 bases are a match to TRBD2. V trimming: 7 bases; J trimming: 6 bases; junction bases outside the gene matches: 8. The CDR3 has 15 amino acids. The CDR3 DNA reads TGTGCCAGCACCCTGACTAGCGGGAGACCTGATACGCAGTATTTT. This codes for CASTLTSGRPDTQYF.

This CDR3 is CASSFGTGRGGEQYF. In DNA form, the CDR3 reads TGCGCCAGCAGCTTTGGGACAGGGAGGGGAGGCGAGCAGTACTTC. V is TRBV5-1 and J is TRBJ2-7, with 9 bases aligning to TRBD1. The V segment lost 2 bases and the J segment 6 bases; nucleotides outside the gene matches: 9. CDR3 length: 15 amino acids. The V gene's germline CDR1 is SGHRS and CDR2 YFSETQ.

In this sample, this clonotype turned up a few times. The chain employs TRBV29-1 and TRBJ2-7; possibly TRBD1 for D (5 bases). The germline CDR1 and CDR2 sequences are SQVTM and ANQGSEA. The V end lost 2 bases, the J end lost 4 bases, and 15 bases lay between the germline ends. CDR3 length: 14 amino acids. In DNA, the CDR3 is TGCAGCGTTGAAACACAGGATATTTATTACGAGCAGTACTTC. Protein product: CSVETQDIYYEQYF.

The chain has TRBV4-3 and TRBJ1-6; TRBD1 matches 9 bases. Per germline, CDR1 LGHNA and CDR2 YSLEER. V lost 5 bases, J lost 9 bases, and 8 bases stayed unmatched. This CDR3 has 15 amino acids. CDR3 sequence (DNA): TGCGCCAGCAGCTGGGGACAGGGAGGATCTTCACCCCTCCACTTT. This gives the protein CASSWGQGGSSPLHF.

This sequence joins TRBV11-2 and TRBJ1-4; D gene unclear. This CDR3 spans 14 amino acids. Germline V CDR1 and CDR2: SGHAT, FQNNGV. V was cut by 2 bases and J by 5 bases, with 9 bases left in between. The CDR3 loop is CASSLYPDNEKLFF. The CDR3 coding sequence is TGTGCCAGCAGCTTATATCCAGACAATGAAAAACTGTTTTTT.

This clonotype was seen only a few times. CDR3 sequence (DNA): TGCAGCGCCGGGGGACGCGGGGATTATGGCTACACCTTC. Translated: CSAGGRGDYGYTF. The J gene is TRBJ1-2, the V gene TRBV20-1, with D possibly matching TRBD1 (5 bases). This CDR3 has 13 amino acids. Germline-derived CDR1 and CDR2 are DFQATT and SNEGSKA (reference sequence).

The chain has TRBV29-1 and TRBJ2-1, with D possibly TRBD2 on 5 matching bases. V gave up 4 bases and J gave up 10 bases, with 14 bases separating them. This CDR3 has 12 residues. Germline CDR1 is SQVTM and CDR2 is ANQGSEA. CDR3 sequence (DNA): TGCAGCGTTGTGGAGGCCCTGGGCGAGCAGTTCTTC. Its translation is CSVVEALGEQFF.

This clonotype was recorded a few times. J is TRBJ1-5 and V is TRBV15; 7 nucleotides line up with TRBD1. The CDR3 consists of 16 residues. Trimming took 0 bases from V and 7 from J; bases not matched to a gene: 9. Germline CDR1 LNHNV, CDR2 YYDKDF (reference sequence). Here the CDR3 DNA reads TGTGCCACCAGCAGAGATCAAAGACAGGGTGGACAGCCCCAGCATTTT. It specifies CATSRDQRQGGQPQHF.

This clonotype appeared a few times. V usage is TRBV6-5 and J usage is TRBJ2-3, with D perhaps matching TRBD2 (6 bases). The CDR3 has 15 amino acids. Trimming cost V 3 bases and J 2 bases, with 12 bases left between them. Germline CDR1 MNHEY, CDR2 SVGAGI. The CDR3 DNA is TGTGCCAGCAGTTATGGGACGGGACTCACAGATACGCAGTATTTT. Amino acid sequence: CASSYGTGLTDTQYF.

Only a few counts were recorded for this clonotype. The rearrangement uses TRBV12-3 or TRBV12-4 and TRBJ2-7; tentative D call: TRBD2 (6 bases). The CDR3 extends over 16 amino acids. Trimming removed 5 bases from V and 5 bases from J, with 22 bases in between. This chain's CDR3 is CASSLNSGGTWNEQYF. Written as DNA, the CDR3 is TGTGCCAGCAGTCTAAATAGTGGAGGGACCTGGAACGAGCAGTACTTC.

V is TRBV5-1 and J is TRBJ2-1; D uncertain. V shed 4 bases and J shed 0 bases, with 11 bases lying between them. CDR1 SGHRS and CDR2 YFSETQ come from the germline V gene. This CDR3 spans 15 amino acids. CDR3: CASSLVTNSYNEQFF. The CDR3, as DNA: TGCGCCAGCAGCCTAGTAACGAACTCCTACAATGAGCAGTTCTTC. Filled out from reference TRBV5-1 and TRBJ2-1, the complete variable domain reads KAGVTQTPRYLIKTRGQQVTLSCSPISGHRSVSWYQQTPGQGLQFLFEYFSETQRNKGNFPGRFSGRQFSNSRSEMNVSTLELGDSALYLCASSLVTNSYNEQFFGPGTRLTVL.

The chain has TRBV5-4 and TRBJ2-2; TRBD1 matches at 7 bases. CDR3 size: 19 residues. J lost 7 bases, V lost 1 base, and 19 bases had no gene match. Germline assignment: CDR1 SGHNT and CDR2 YYREEE (reference sequence). DNA of the CDR3: TGTGCCAGCAGCTTGTCCCCTATTACCTTCGACAGGGAGCACGGGGAGCTGTTTTTT. Translated, it gives CASSLSPITFDREHGELFF.

This clonotype came up a few times. This chain links TRBV5-1 with TRBJ2-5; D possibly uses TRBD1 or TRBD2 (5 bases each). The CDR3 is 15 amino acids. V was shortened by 4 bases and J by 5 bases, with 18 bases between the two germline ends. Germline V lookup: CDR1 SGHRS, CDR2 YFSETQ. DNA of the CDR3: TGCGCCAGCAGCGGGGGACGTATCTTCGGGGAGACCCAGTACTTC. Its protein is CASSGGRIFGETQYF. The full variable domain, completed using reference TRBV5-1 and TRBJ2-5, is KAGVTQTPRYLIKTRGQQVTLSCSPISGHRSVSWYQQTPGQGLQFLFEYFSETQRNKGNFPGRFSGRQFSNSRSEMNVSTLELGDSALYLCASSGGRIFGETQYFGPGTRLLVL.

The sample holds many counts of this clonotype. CDR3 sequence reads: CASRTTASYEQYF. CDR3 coding DNA: TGTGCCAGCAGAACGACGGCATCCTACGAGCAGTACTTC. This rearrangement joins TRBV12-3 or TRBV12-4 to TRBJ2-7; D unresolved. Deletions cut 6 bases from V and 1 base from J, with 10 bases between. The CDR3 loop spans 13 amino acids.

The chain has TRBV28 and TRBJ2-2; D is undetermined. Germline V gives CDR1 MDHEN, CDR2 SYDVKM. The length of the CDR3 is 15 residues. V was shortened by 5 bases and J by 2 bases, with 12 bases between the two germline ends. CDR3 nucleotides: TGTGCCAGCAGTCCGATTTCAAGTAACACCGGGGAGCTGTTTTTT. It is translated as CASSPISSNTGELFF. Looking up the rest from reference TRBV28 and TRBJ2-2 gives the full variable domain: DVKVTQSSRYLVKRTGEKVFLECVQDMDHENMFWYRQDPGLGLRLIYFSYDVKMKEKGDIPEGYSVSREKKERFSLILESASTNQTSMYLCASSPISSNTGELFFGEGSRLTVL.